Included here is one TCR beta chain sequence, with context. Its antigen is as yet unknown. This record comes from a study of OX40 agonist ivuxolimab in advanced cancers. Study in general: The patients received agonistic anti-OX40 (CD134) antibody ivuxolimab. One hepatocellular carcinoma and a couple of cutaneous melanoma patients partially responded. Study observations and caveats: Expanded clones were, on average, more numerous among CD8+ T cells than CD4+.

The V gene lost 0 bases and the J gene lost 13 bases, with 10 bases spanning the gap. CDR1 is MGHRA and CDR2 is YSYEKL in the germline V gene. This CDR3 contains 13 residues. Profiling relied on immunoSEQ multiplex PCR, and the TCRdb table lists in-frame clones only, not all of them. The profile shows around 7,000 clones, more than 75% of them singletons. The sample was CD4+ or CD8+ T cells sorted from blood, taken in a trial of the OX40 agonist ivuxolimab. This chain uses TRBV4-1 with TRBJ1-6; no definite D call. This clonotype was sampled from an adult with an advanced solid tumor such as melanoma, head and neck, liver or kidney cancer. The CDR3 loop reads CASSQDRGIPLHF. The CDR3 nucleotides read TGCGCCAGCAGCCAAGATAGAGGGATTCCCCTCCACTTT.